The next 20 T cell receptor beta chains were all read from a single sample in a study of identifying expanded T cells in peripheral blood. Profiled with immunoSEQ multiplex PCR; TCRdb holds only in-frame clones, not every one. This table holds about 89,000 clones, approximately 90% found once. Sequenced material: blood. Receptor source: a person aged 18-70 years in good health.

This chain uses TRBV18 with TRBJ2-1; the D gene is possibly TRBD2 (6 bases). CDR3 length equals 17 residues. The V gene's germline CDR1 is KGHSH and CDR2 LQKENI. V dropped 1 base and J dropped 4 bases, with 17 bases sitting between them. The DNA for the CDR3 is TGTGCCAGCTCACCACTTAAAGGGTTAGCGGATTACAATGAGCAGTTCTTC. Translation: CASSPLKGLADYNEQFF.

The chain is built from TRBV27 and TRBJ2-7, with D unclear. Germline CDR1 is MNHEY and CDR2 is SMNVEV (reference sequence). V was trimmed by 7 bases and J by 2 bases, leaving 12 bases between them. This CDR3 comprises 13 residues. The CDR3 region is CASTDSNAYEQYF. The CDR3, as DNA: TGTGCCAGCACCGACTCCAACGCCTACGAGCAGTACTTC.

The CDR3 DNA follows: TGTGCCAGCAGCGTACGACTAGCGGGGAACACCGGGGAGCTGTTTTTT. This codes for CASSVRLAGNTGELFF. This chain links TRBV9 with TRBJ2-2, with 10 nucleotides matching TRBD2. Germline CDR1 and CDR2: SGDLS and YYNGEE. The CDR3 is 16 residues long. The J segment lost 1 base and the V segment lost 1 base, leaving 1 base of the junction unmatched.

V usage is TRBV9 and J usage is TRBJ2-5; D possibly corresponds to TRBD1 (5 bases). The CDR3 loop spans 14 amino acids. The V end was cut by 3 bases, the J end by 2 bases, with 11 bases between. The V gene's germline CDR1 is SGDLS and CDR2 YYNGEE. In nucleotides, the CDR3 is TGTGCCAGCAGCGCTGGTCAGGGACAAGAGACCCAGTACTTC. Translation: CASSAGQGQETQYF.

The chain carries TRBV7-9 and TRBJ1-4, with 7 bases aligning to TRBD1. V shed 4 bases, J shed 4 bases, and the junction held 6 bases outside the gene matches. CDR3 size: 15 residues. Germline CDR1 is SEHNR and CDR2 is FQNEAQ (reference sequence). CDR3 DNA sequence: TGTGCCAGCAGCTCTAGACAGGGTGATAATGAAAAACTGTTTTTT. Protein product: CASSSRQGDNEKLFF.

The chain uses TRBV7-9 and TRBJ1-5; D is unclear. Per the germline V gene, CDR1 is SEHNR and CDR2 is FQNEAQ (reference sequence). The ends were cut back, 4 bases at V and 3 bases at J, with 4 bases in the middle. The CDR3 runs 12 residues. The CDR3 here is CASSSYNQPQHF. The CDR3 DNA reads TGTGCCAGCAGCTCATACAATCAGCCCCAGCATTTT.

Here the CDR3 reads CASSLAGRKIYEQYF. The CDR3 DNA reads as TGTGCCAGCAGTTTAGCGGGCAGGAAAATCTACGAGCAGTACTTC. J is TRBJ2-7 and V is TRBV28; a weak D match, TRBD2 (5 bases). Trimming removed 2 bases at V and 3 bases at J, with 14 bases between. There are 15 residues in the CDR3. Germline V gene data show CDR1 as MDHEN and CDR2 as SYDVKM.

This chain links TRBV6-4 with TRBJ2-3; D is ambiguous. The length of the CDR3 is 14 residues. The germline V and J ends were trimmed by 0 bases and 5 bases, with 9 bases remaining between them. In germline, CDR1 is MRHNA, CDR2 SNTAGT. For the CDR3, the DNA is TGTGCCAGCAGTGACTCTATGTGGGGAGATACGCAGTATTTT. It encodes CASSDSMWGDTQYF.

The CDR3 spells CASSLARGTSPYNEQFF. The CDR3 bases are TGTGCCAGCAGCTTAGCGCGAGGGACTAGCCCCTACAATGAGCAGTTCTTC. This chain links TRBV7-6 with TRBJ2-1; 9 bases align to TRBD2. The CDR3 extends over 17 amino acids. Germline CDR1 and CDR2: SGHVS and FNYEAQ. The V and J ends lost 0 bases and 2 bases, in that order; junction bases with no gene match: 5.

The chain combines TRBV30 with TRBJ1-2, with 9 bases matching TRBD1. The germline V gene encodes CDR1 GTSNPN and CDR2 SVGIG (reference sequence). J lost 9 bases, V lost 3 bases, and 8 bases had no gene match. CDR3 length equals 13 residues. The CDR3 reads CAWRDGTGLSYTF. The DNA of the CDR3 is TGTGCCTGGAGAGACGGGACAGGGTTGAGCTACACCTTC.

The rearrangement links TRBV13 to TRBJ2-5; D is perhaps TRBD1 (6 bases). The CDR3 has 18 amino acids. Trimming removed 1 base at V and 0 bases at J, with 18 bases between. The germline CDR1 and CDR2 sequences are PRHDT and FYEKMQ (reference sequence). The CDR3 bases are TGTGCCAGCAGCTTAGTGAGGGAACCGGGACACGACCAAGAGACCCAGTACTTC. This encodes CASSLVREPGHDQETQYF.

This chain uses TRBV27 with TRBJ1-2, with D hard to call. V lost 3 bases and J 5 bases, leaving 13 bases between the germline ends. Germline V CDR1 and CDR2: MNHEY, SMNVEV (reference sequence). The CDR3 is 14 amino acids. This CDR3 reads CASSFKGFGYGYTF. CDR3 nucleotides: TGTGCCAGCAGTTTTAAAGGGTTCGGATATGGCTACACCTTC.

J is TRBJ1-1 and V is TRBV5-1; D gene unclear. Germline-derived CDR1 and CDR2 are SGHRS and YFSETQ. Trimming removed 1 base from V and 2 bases from J, with 9 bases in between. CDR3 length: 14 amino acids. For the CDR3, the DNA is TGCGCCAGCAGCTTGAGTTCGGCCAACACTGAAGCTTTCTTT. Protein: CASSLSSANTEAFF.

The chain carries TRBV6-1 and TRBJ2-7; possibly TRBD1 for D (5 bases). Trimming left V 6 bases short and J 3 bases short, with 18 bases between. CDR1 MNHNS and CDR2 SASEGT come from the germline V gene. The CDR3 is 15 amino acids. CDR3 coding DNA: TGTGCCAGCAGACCAGGGATCGGTGCGTTCTACGAGCAGTACTTC. Amino acids: CASRPGIGAFYEQYF.

The rearrangement links TRBV4-1 to TRBJ1-6, with D perhaps matching TRBD1 (5 bases). The CDR3 is 14 residues long. Germline V gene sequence: CDR1 MGHRA, CDR2 YSYEKL. V shed 2 bases and J shed 8 bases, with 10 bases lying between them. The CDR3 bases are TGCGCCAGCAGCCAACGGGACGGAGATTCACCCCTCCACTTT. It translates to CASSQRDGDSPLHF.

This chain links TRBV9 with TRBJ1-3, with D perhaps TRBD1 (5 bases). This CDR3 is built from 16 residues. The germline V gene encodes CDR1 SGDLS and CDR2 YYNGEE. V dropped 2 bases and J dropped 0 bases, with 12 bases sitting between them. The CDR3 sequence: CASSVSGTGSGNTIYF. CDR3 nucleotide sequence: TGTGCCAGCAGCGTCAGCGGGACGGGCTCTGGAAACACCATATATTTT.

V usage is TRBV28 and J usage is TRBJ1-5, with 7 bases aligning to TRBD1. CDR1 is MDHEN and CDR2 is SYDVKM in the germline V gene. The V and J ends lost 4 bases and 7 bases, in that order; junction bases with no gene match: 7. CDR3 length: 14 amino acids. In nucleotides, the CDR3 is TGTGCCAGCAGTTCGACAGGGTCTACCCAGCCCCAGCATTTT. It yields the protein CASSSTGSTQPQHF.

This chain joins TRBV4-2 and TRBJ2-3; D unresolved. Trimming removed 0 bases from V and 5 bases from J, with 6 bases in between. In germline, CDR1 is LGHNA, CDR2 YNFKEQ. The CDR3 length is 13 residues. Here the CDR3 reads CASSQDFLDTQYF. The DNA for the CDR3 is TGTGCCAGCAGCCAAGATTTCCTAGATACGCAGTATTTT.

The genes are TRBV15 and TRBJ2-2, with D perhaps TRBD2 (6 bases). Germline CDR1 LNHNV, CDR2 YYDKDF (reference sequence). The CDR3 consists of 16 residues. Trimming shortened V by 3 bases and J by 1 base, and 12 bases separated the two germline ends. CDR3 in amino acids: CATSREGRMNTGELFF. In DNA form, the CDR3 reads TGTGCCACCAGCAGGGAGGGGAGGATGAACACCGGGGAGCTGTTTTTT.

The CDR3, as DNA: TGTGCCAGCTCTCCCCTCTCCGGGACAGGGCACAACGAGCAGTACTTC. This codes for CASSPLSGTGHNEQYF. The chain carries TRBV18 and TRBJ2-7, with 9 bases aligning to TRBD1. Germline CDR1 KGHSH, CDR2 LQKENI. CDR3 length: 16 amino acids. Trimming at V came to 6 bases and at J to 5 bases, leaving 14 bases not matched to a gene. The full variable domain, completed using reference TRBV18 and TRBJ2-7, is NAGVMQNPRHLVRRRGQEARLRCSPMKGHSHVYWYRQLPEEGLKFMVYLQKENIIDESGMPKERFSAEFPKEGPSILRIQQVVRGDSAAYFCASSPLSGTGHNEQYFGPGTRLTVT.